Listed below are T cell receptor beta chains from one sample, sequenced in a study of blood T cell repertoires in COVID-19. The table came from immunoSEQ multiplex PCR; TCRdb's copy has only in-frame clones and leaves some out. The sample holds about 220,000 clones, over 75% seen once. The sequencing sample was made of peripheral blood. These receptor sequences come from a human donor in a cohort sampled during active COVID-19. CDR3s include the opening cysteine and the closing phenylalanine or tryptophan. A D gene is named only where the DNA matches it firmly. A clone size is listed for some rows: how often the clone was seen (once, few, many), or a class if it is expanded.

V	length	J	size	D	DNA	CDR3
TRBV18	16	TRBJ2-3	.	TRBD1	TGTGCCAGCTCACCATTAGGACAGGGACTCACAGATACGCAGTATTTT	CASSPLGQGLTDTQYF
TRBV6-6	16	TRBJ1-2	.	.	TGTGCCAGCAGTTACACTTCGGGTCGGCTAAACTATGGCTACACCTTC	CASSYTSGRLNYGYTF
TRBV7-8	17	TRBJ2-5	.	.	TGTGCCAGCAGCTTACGCAGGGTTCTTATCCAATGGGAGACCCAGTACTTC	CASSLRRVLIQWETQYF
TRBV3-1/TRBV3-2	14	TRBJ1-2	.	TRBD1	TGTGCCAGCAGTATCACAGGGGGCCACTATGGCTACACCTTC	CASSITGGHYGYTF
TRBV6-6	16	TRBJ2-2	once	TRBD1	TGTGCCAGCAGTTACGCGACAGGGAAGGTCACCGGGGAGCTGTTTTTT	CASSYATGKVTGELFF
TRBV5-1	15	TRBJ2-1	.	TRBD1	TGCGCCAGCAGCGAACAGGGGGCCTCCTACAATGAGCAGTTCTTC	CASSEQGASYNEQFF
TRBV7-3	15	TRBJ1-3	.	.	TGTGCCAGCAGCTTAAGTGCGGGGTCCGGAAACACCATATATTTT	CASSLSAGSGNTIYF
TRBV3-1/TRBV3-2	14	TRBJ1-1	.	.	TGTGCCAGCAGCCAACGGGGGGCGAACACTGAAGCTTTCTTT	CASSQRGANTEAFF
TRBV24-1	12	TRBJ2-3	.	TRBD1	TGTGCCACCAGTGATTTGAGGGACAGGGAATATTTT	CATSDLRDREYF
TRBV28	14	TRBJ1-1	.	TRBD1	TGTGCCAGCAGCGACGACAGGGTGATCGCTGAAGCTTTCTTT	CASSDDRVIAEAFF
TRBV4-2	15	TRBJ1-4	few	TRBD1	TGTGCCAGCAGCCAAAATCCGACAGGGTACGGGGAACTGTTTTTT	CASSQNPTGYGELFF
TRBV7-9	15	TRBJ1-1	once	TRBD1	TGTGCCAGCAGCTTATCCTTTGCAGGGGGCACTGAAGCTTTCTTT	CASSLSFAGGTEAFF
TRBV11-1	12	TRBJ1-4	.	.	TGTGCCAGCAGCAGTGAGGATGAAAAACTGTTTTTT	CASSSEDEKLFF
TRBV5-8	17	TRBJ2-6	.	.	TGTGCCAGCAGCTCTGGCAGGGTAAATCCTGGGGCCAACGTCCTGACTTTC	CASSSGRVNPGANVLTF
TRBV3-1/TRBV3-2	15	TRBJ1-2	.	TRBD1	TGTGCCAGCAGCCAAGTGACAGGGCCACTATATGGCTACACCTTC	CASSQVTGPLYGYTF
TRBV18	15	TRBJ1-4	.	TRBD1	TGTGCCAGCTCTCGGACAGGGGAGGCTAATGAAAAACTGTTTTTT	CASSRTGEANEKLFF
TRBV29-1	13	TRBJ2-3	.	.	TGCAGCGTTGAATCGAGGGCCGCGGATACGCAGTATTTT	CSVESRAADTQYF
TRBV19	14	TRBJ2-5	.	.	TGTGCCAGTAGTAAAGGCGGACAACAAGAGACCCAGTACTTC	CASSKGGQQETQYF
TRBV28	12	TRBJ2-6	.	.	TGTGCCATTTATTCTGGGGCCAACGTCCTGACTTTC	CAIYSGANVLTF
TRBV7-3	14	TRBJ2-7	.	.	TGTGCCAGCAGCTTGGACGGGAGTCGCTACGAGCAGTACTTC	CASSLDGSRYEQYF
TRBV7-2	14	TRBJ1-1	.	.	TGTGCCAGCAGCTCGAGTATGATGAACACTGAAGCTTTCTTT	CASSSSMMNTEAFF
TRBV18	18	TRBJ2-1	.	.	TGTGCCAGCTCACCTACCTTCAGACTAGATACAACCTACAATGAGCAGTTCTTC	CASSPTFRLDTTYNEQFF
TRBV10-3	12	TRBJ2-7	.	TRBD2	TGTGCCATCGGACTAGCGGGAACCGAGCAGTACTTC	CAIGLAGTEQYF
TRBV29-1	20	TRBJ2-1	.	TRBD2	TGCAGCGTTGAAAGGTGGTTGACTAGCGGGAGGCGATTATCCTACAATGAGCAGTTCTTC	CSVERWLTSGRRLSYNEQFF
TRBV11-2	14	TRBJ2-7	few	TRBD1	TGTGCCAGCAGCTGGACAGGGGGCGGCCACGAGCAGTACTTC	CASSWTGGGHEQYF